This T cell receptor beta chain is from a study of CD8+ T cells in alopecia areata. About the research overall: Those patients who were treated received oral tofacitinib, which was given at 5 to 10 mg twice daily for moderate-to-severe alopecia areata.

TCR sequencing used cDNA made by reverse transcription of extracted RNA. Profiled with immunoSEQ multiplex PCR; TCRdb holds only in-frame clones, not every one. The sample lists 200,000 or so clones, 55% to 70% occurring once. Stated treatment: oral pan-JAK inhibitor, 5-10 mg twice daily. This TCR was sampled from a human donor with alopecia areata. The sample was CD4+ T cells sorted from blood, taken at week 24, from a patient treated with tofacitinib.

As DNA, the CDR3 is TGTGCCTGGAGTGGAGCAGATACGCAGTATTTT. Protein: CAWSGADTQYF. The chain couples TRBV30 to TRBJ2-3; D unclear. The CDR3 consists of 11 residues. Germline CDR1 is GTSNPN and CDR2 is SVGIG (reference sequence). The V end was cut by 1 base, the J end by 4 bases, with 3 bases between.